This T cell receptor beta chain was observed in a study of cytomegalovirus exposure and HLA in healthy donors. The PCR used 60 Vbeta and 13 Jbeta primers. Method: immunoSEQ multiplex PCR; TCRdb's copy keeps in-frame clones and lacks some. This sample has some 95,000 clones, with 69% found just once. Per the germline V gene, CDR1 is SGHNT and CDR2 is YYREEE (reference sequence). The ends were cut back, 0 bases at V and 0 bases at J, with 10 bases in the middle. This CDR3 region has 15 residues. This clone was seen just once. The chain recombines TRBV5-4 with TRBJ2-7; possible D gene TRBD2, 5 bases. The specimen was PBMCs. The receptor was isolated from a female donor in good health and CMV-seronegative. CDR3 protein: CASSLGDGGSYEQYF. CDR3 nucleotide sequence: TGTGCCAGCAGCTTGGGGGATGGAGGCTCCTACGAGCAGTACTTC.